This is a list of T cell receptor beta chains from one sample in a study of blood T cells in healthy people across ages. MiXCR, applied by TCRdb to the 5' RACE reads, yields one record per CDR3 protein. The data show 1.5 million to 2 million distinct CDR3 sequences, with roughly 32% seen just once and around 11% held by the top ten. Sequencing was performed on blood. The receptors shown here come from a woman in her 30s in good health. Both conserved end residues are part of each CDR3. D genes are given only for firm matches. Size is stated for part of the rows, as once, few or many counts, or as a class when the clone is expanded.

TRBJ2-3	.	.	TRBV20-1	TGCAGTGCTAGCCCGTCAGGCCCCACAGATACGCAGTATTTT	CSASPSGPTDTQYF
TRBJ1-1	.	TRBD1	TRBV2	TGTGCCAGCGGGACGCCTTTTTATCCGGGACAGGGAGATTCCACTGAAGCTTTCTTT	CASGTPFYPGQGDSTEAFF
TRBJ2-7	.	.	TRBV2	TGTGCCAACAAAGATGCGGAACCCTACGAGCAGTACTTC	CANKDAEPYEQYF
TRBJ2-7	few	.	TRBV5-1	TGCGCCAGCAGCTTAGAATTCAACGAGCAGTACTTC	CASSLEFNEQYF
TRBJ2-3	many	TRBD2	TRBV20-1	TGCAGTGCAAGGAGGAGCGGGGATGGGGGTACGCAGTATTTT	CSARRSGDGGTQYF
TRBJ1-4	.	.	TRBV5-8	TGTGCCAGCAGCTTGCGATACAGCTTTAATGAAAAACTGTTTTTT	CASSLRYSFNEKLFF
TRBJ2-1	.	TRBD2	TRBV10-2	TGCGCCAGCAGTGAGCCCCCTCTAGCGGGAGGGCCAGGGGCTGAGCAGTTCTTC	CASSEPPLAGGPGAEQFF
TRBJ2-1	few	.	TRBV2	TGTGCCAGCACAGGGAGCTCCTACAATGAGCAGTTCTTC	CASTGSSYNEQFF
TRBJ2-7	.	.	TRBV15	TGTGCCACCAGCAGAGCCTTCGGGGGGCCGGAGCAGTACTTC	CATSRAFGGPEQYF
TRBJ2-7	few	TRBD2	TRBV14	TGTGCCAGCAGACATCTAGCTAGCGGGGGTTACGAGCAGTACTTC	CASRHLASGGYEQYF
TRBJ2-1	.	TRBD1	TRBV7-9	TGTGCCAGCAGCTCACGGACAGGGATGGCCAATGAGCAGTTCTTC	CASSSRTGMANEQFF
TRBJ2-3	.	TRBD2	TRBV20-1	TGCAGTGCTAGAGATCTCGCTAGCGGGAGAGGAGATACGCAGTATTTT	CSARDLASGRGDTQYF
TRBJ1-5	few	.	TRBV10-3	TGTGCCATCAGTGGGGGGGTAGGACAGCCCCAGCATTTT	CAISGGVGQPQHF
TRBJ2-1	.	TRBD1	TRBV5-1	TGCACCAGCAGCTCACCGGACAGGGGCCACAATGAGCAGTTCTTC	CTSSSPDRGHNEQFF
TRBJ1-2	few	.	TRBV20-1	TGCAGTGCTAGGGAGCCAGGGGCCTATGGCTACACCTTC	CSAREPGAYGYTF
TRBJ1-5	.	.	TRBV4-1	TGCGCCAGCAGCCAAGGGGCACAGGGCGGAGGTATTAATCAGCCCCAGCATTTT	CASSQGAQGGGINQPQHF
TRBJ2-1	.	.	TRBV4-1	TGCGCCAGCAGCCAAGAAACGGGAGTGATTACTGAGCAGTTCTTC	CASSQETGVITEQFF
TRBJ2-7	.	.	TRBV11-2	TGTGCCAGCAGCCCGCCCTACCCCGGCTACGAGCAGTACTTC	CASSPPYPGYEQYF
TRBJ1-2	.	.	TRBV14	TGTGCCAGCACCCGGTCTACTAACTATGGCTACACCTTC	CASTRSTNYGYTF
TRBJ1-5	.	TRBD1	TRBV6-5	TGTGCCAGCAGGCACAGGGGGCTATGGCAGCCCCAGCATTTT	CASRHRGLWQPQHF
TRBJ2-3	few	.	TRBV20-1	TGCAGTGCTAGAGATCTCCCGGGGGAAATGGCAGATGCGCAGTATTTT	CSARDLPGEMADAQYF
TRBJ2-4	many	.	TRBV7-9	TGTGCCAGCAGCTTAGTTGGACCCAGCAAAAACATTCAGTACTTC	CASSLVGPSKNIQYF
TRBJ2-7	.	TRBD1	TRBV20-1	TGCAGTGCTAGAGGACGGTATCAAGGGCGACAGGGTCAACCCTACGAGCAGTACTTC	CSARGRYQGRQGQPYEQYF
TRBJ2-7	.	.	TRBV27	TGTGCCAGCAGTCCCTCCCCGGGAGACTGGTACGAGCAGTACTTC	CASSPSPGDWYEQYF
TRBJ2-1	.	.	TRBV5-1	TGCGCCAGCAGCTTGACGGCAGACAATGAGCAGTTCTTC	CASSLTADNEQFF
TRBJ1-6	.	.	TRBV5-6	TGTGCCAGCAGCATGATGACGGCTAATTCACCCCTCCACTTT	CASSMMTANSPLHF
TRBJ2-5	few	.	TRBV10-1	TGCGCCAGCAGTGAGTCCCTTTCGGAGACCCAGTACTTC	CASSESLSETQYF
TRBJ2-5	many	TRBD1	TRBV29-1	TGCAGCGTTGAAATAGAGGGGGCGGCGACCCAGTACTTC	CSVEIEGAATQYF
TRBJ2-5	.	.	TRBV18	TGTGCCAGCTCACCACAGGGCGTCCAAGAGACCCAGTACTTC	CASSPQGVQETQYF
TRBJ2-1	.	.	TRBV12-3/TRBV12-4	TGTGCCAGCAACCAGGCTACTGAGCAGTTCTTC	CASNQATEQFF
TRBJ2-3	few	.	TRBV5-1	TGCGCCAGCAGCTCCGGGGTGACAGCTTCTAGCACAGATACGCAGTATTTT	CASSSGVTASSTDTQYF
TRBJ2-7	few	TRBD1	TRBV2	TGTGCCAGCAGGACCGGGACAGGGCTCATCCAAGTCTCCTACGAGCAGTACTTC	CASRTGTGLIQVSYEQYF
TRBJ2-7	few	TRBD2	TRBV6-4	TGTGCCAGCAGTGCGGAGGCGGGAGGGCCCTACGAGCAGTACTTC	CASSAEAGGPYEQYF
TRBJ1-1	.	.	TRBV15	TGTGCCACCAGCAGAGCTCCCGGGATTGCTGAAGCTTTCTTT	CATSRAPGIAEAFF
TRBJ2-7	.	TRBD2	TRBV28	TGTGCCAGCGCGGGTGCGGGGGGGCTCTACGAGCAGTACTTC	CASAGAGGLYEQYF
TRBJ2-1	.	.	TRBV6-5	TGTGCCTCGTACTCCCGCTCCTACAATGAGCAGTTCTTC	CASYSRSYNEQFF
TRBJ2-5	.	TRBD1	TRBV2	TGTGCCAGCAGCGCCCTGACAGGGGGTGGAGAGACCCAGTACTTC	CASSALTGGGETQYF
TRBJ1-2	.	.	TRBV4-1	TGCGCCAGCAGCCAAGGACCCCAGGGGAACAACTATGGCTACACCTTC	CASSQGPQGNNYGYTF
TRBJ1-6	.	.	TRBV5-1	TGCGCCAGCAGCCCAAAAGAGGACGGTAATTCACCCCTCCACTTT	CASSPKEDGNSPLHF
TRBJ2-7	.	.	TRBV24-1	TGTGCCACCAGTGATCAGGGTAAGGTTAACGAGCAGTACTTC	CATSDQGKVNEQYF
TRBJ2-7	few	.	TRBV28	TGTGCCAGCAGAGACGTCGGCAGTCTGTACTTC	CASRDVGSLYF
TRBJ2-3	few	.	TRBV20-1	TGCAGTGCAGGGGGGATTCATTACGCAGATACGCAGTATTTT	CSAGGIHYADTQYF
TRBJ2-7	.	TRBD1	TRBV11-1	TGTGCCAGCAGCCCCGGACAGGGGCGATACTACGAGCAGTACTTC	CASSPGQGRYYEQYF
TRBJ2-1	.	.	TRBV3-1	TGTGCCAGCAGCCAAGAGTGGGTTCCTATCAGAGCCCCGAGCTCCTACAATGAGCAGTTCTTC	CASSQEWVPIRAPSSYNEQFF
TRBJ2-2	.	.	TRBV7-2	TGTGCCAGCAGCAAAGCACGGGGTGGGCAAAACTCCGGGGAGCTGTTTTTT	CASSKARGGQNSGELFF
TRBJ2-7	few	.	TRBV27	TGTGCCAGCAGTTTCTCAGGCACTAGGAGCGAGCAGTACTTC	CASSFSGTRSEQYF
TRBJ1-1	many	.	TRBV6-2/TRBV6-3	TGTGCCAGCAGCTATTGGGGAAACACTGAAGCTTTCTTT	CASSYWGNTEAFF
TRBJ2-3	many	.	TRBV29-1	TGCAGCGTTGAAAGGGAATCAGATACGCAGTATTTT	CSVERESDTQYF
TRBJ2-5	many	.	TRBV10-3	TGTGCCATCAGTGAGTTGGACGGACAAGAGACCCAGTACTTC	CAISELDGQETQYF
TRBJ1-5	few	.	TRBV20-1	TGCAGTGCTAACATTCAAAGGAGAAAGGGTAACAATCAGCCCCAGCATTTT	CSANIQRRKGNNQPQHF
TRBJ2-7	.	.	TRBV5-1	TGCGCCAGCAGCCGGGAATCGAGCTCCTACGAGCAGTACTTC	CASSRESSSYEQYF
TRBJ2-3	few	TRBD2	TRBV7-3	TGTGCCAGCAGCTCAGCGGGGACCACAGATACGCAGTATTTT	CASSSAGTTDTQYF
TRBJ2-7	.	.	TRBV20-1	TGCAGTGCCAATCCCCGAGTGCCCAGAGAGCAGTACTTC	CSANPRVPREQYF
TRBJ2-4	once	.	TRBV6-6	TGTACCAGCAGTTACGTAGGGTATGAGCAGTACTTC	CTSSYVGYEQYF
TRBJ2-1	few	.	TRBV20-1	TGCAGTGCTAGTTTGGGGAACTCCTACAATGAGCAGTTCTTC	CSASLGNSYNEQFF
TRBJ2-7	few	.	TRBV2	TGTGCCAGCAGTGAACCCCATGGGGGTGCTAAGTACGAGCAGTACTTC	CASSEPHGGAKYEQYF
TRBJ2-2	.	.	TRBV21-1	TGTGCCAGCAGCAAAACTGAGGGACTAGCGGGTTACGCGAACACCGGGGAGCTGTTTTTT	CASSKTEGLAGYANTGELFF
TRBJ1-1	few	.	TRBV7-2	TGTGCCAGCAGCTTGGGGGGGGCTTACACTGAAGCTTTCTTT	CASSLGGAYTEAFF
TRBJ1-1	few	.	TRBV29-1	TGCAGCGTTGACCGGAATGGGGCTGAAGCTTTCTTT	CSVDRNGAEAFF
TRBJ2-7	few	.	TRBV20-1	TGCAGTGCTAGTGTAGGGGCGTACCTTTCCTACGAGCAGTACTTC	CSASVGAYLSYEQYF